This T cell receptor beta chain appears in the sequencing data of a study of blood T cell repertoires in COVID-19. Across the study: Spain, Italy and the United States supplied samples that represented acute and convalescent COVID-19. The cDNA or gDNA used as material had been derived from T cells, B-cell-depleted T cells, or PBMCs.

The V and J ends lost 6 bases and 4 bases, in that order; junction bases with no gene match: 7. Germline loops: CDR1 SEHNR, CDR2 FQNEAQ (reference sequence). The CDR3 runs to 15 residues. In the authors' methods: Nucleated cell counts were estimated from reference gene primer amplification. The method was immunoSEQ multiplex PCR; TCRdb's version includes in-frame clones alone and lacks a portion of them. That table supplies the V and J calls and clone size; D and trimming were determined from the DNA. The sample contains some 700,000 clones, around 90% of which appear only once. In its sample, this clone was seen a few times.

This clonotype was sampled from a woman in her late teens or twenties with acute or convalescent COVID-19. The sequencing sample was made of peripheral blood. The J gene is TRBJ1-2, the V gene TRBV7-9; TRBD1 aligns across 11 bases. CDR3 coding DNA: TGTGCCAGCAGTCCGGACAGGGGGCCTATCTATGGCTACACCTTC. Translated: CASSPDRGPIYGYTF.